The present T cell receptor beta chain was sequenced within a study of follicular helper T cells after annual influenza vaccination. General observations from the study: Each annual vaccination recalled recurring oligoclonal ICOS+CD38+ cTfh clonotypes.

Time point indicated: 2014-2015 season, pre-vaccination. Vaccine contraindications, substance abuse, HIV/AIDS, active malignancy and active illness excluded donors. V was trimmed by 6 bases and J by 5 bases, leaving 16 bases between them. The germline CDR1 and CDR2 sequences are MDHEN and SYDVKM. This CDR3 spans 15 amino acids. Sequenced by immunoSEQ multiplex PCR; TCRdb stores in-frame clones only, minus some. Seen here are approximately 10,000 clones, roughly 80% observed once, and the top ten hold 3.1%. As concerns this clone: Its antigen is unknown.

The TCR was taken from an adult who received the influenza vaccine. Specimen: CXCR5+ CD38- circulating T follicular helper cells from blood, collected on the day of influenza vaccination. The subset: circulating Tfh, non-naive CD4+CXCR5+PD-1+ (ICOS+CD38+ or ICOS-CD38-). V gene TRBV28 combines with J gene TRBJ2-2; tentative D call: TRBD1 (6 bases). The CDR3 protein is CASRTQGLGTGELFF. The CDR3 nucleotides are TGTGCCAGCAGGACGCAGGGGCTGGGTACCGGGGAGCTGTTTTTT.